This TCR beta chain was sequenced in a study of technical replicates of blood from a handful of donors listed by TCRdb under 2017. This clone was recorded only once. The antigen it recognizes is unknown. Per-base quality was not reported, and no clone a single base away is much larger than it. Including cysteine and phenylalanine, the CDR3 has 17 amino acids. Only CDR3 DNA remains: 51 bases, in frame from the first base. The junction shows trimming of 2 bases on V and 5 bases on J, plus 20 bases between the germline ends. Receptor libraries were prepared by the immunoSEQ multiplex PCR assay. TCRdb obtained this table from immuneACCESS and retained in-frame rearrangements with V and J assigned. These tables miss some clones; where compared with another copy, unresolved V genes account for less than half of the shortfall, and the remainder is unexplained. The sample table records about 85,000 clones; roughly 94% of these occur just once. Jointly, the top ten make up less than 0.25% of the sample.

The receptor comes from a human donor in good health. Sequenced material: T cells isolated from PBMCs. Recombination joined TRBV5-3 with TRBJ2-1, with TRBD2 perhaps the D gene, on 5 matching bases. TRBV5-3 is known as an ORF, though its function is uncertain. Here is the DNA: TGTGCCAGAAGCTTCCCGGCTAGCTGCATGTTCCACAATGAGCAGTTCTTC. This gives the protein CARSFPASCMFHNEQFF.